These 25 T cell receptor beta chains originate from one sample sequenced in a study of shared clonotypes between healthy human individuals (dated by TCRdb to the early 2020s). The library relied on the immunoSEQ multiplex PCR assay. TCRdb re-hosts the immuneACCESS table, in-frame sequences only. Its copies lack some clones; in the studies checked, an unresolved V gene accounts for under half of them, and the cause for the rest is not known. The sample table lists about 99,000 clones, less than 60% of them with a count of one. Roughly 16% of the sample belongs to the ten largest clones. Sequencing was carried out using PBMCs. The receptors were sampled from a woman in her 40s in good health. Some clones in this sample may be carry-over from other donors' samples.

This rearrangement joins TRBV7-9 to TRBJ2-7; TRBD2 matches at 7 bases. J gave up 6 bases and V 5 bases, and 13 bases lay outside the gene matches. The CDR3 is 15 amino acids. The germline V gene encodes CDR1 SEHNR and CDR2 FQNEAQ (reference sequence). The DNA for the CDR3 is TGTGCCAGCAGCCCCGGACTAGAACGTGGAGGCGAGCAGTACTTC. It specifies CASSPGLERGGEQYF. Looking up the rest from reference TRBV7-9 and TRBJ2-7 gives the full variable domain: DTGVSQNPRHKITKRGQNVTFRCDPISEHNRLYWYRQTLGQGPEFLTYFQNEAQLEKSRLLSDRFSAERPKGSFSTLEIQRTEQGDSAMYLCASSPGLERGGEQYFGPGTRLTVT.

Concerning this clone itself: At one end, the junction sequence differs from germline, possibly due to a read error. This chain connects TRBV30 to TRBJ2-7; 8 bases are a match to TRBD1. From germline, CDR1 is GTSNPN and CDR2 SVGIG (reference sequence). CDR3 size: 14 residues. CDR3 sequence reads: CAWQAGTGRHERYF. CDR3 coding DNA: TGTGCCTGGCAAGCCGGGACAGGACGCCACGAGCGGTACTTC. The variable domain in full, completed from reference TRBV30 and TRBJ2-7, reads SQTIHQWPATLVQPVGSPLSLECTVEGTSNPNLYWYRQAAGRGLQLLFYSVGIGQISSEVPQNLSASRPQDRQFILSSKKLLLSDSGFYLCAWQAGTGRHERYFGPGTRLTVT.

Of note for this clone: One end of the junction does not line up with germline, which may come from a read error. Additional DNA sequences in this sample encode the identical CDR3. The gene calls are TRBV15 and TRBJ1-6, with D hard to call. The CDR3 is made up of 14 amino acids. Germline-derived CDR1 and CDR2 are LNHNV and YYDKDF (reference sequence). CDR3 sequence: CATSRGQNNSPLHF. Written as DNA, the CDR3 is TGTGCTACCAGCAGAGGGCAGAATAATTCACCCCTCCACTTT.

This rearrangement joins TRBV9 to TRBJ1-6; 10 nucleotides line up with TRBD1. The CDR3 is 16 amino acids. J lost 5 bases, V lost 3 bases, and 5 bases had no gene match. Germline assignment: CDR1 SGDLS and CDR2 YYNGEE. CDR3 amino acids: CASSARQGADNSPLHF. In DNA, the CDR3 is TGTGCCAGCAGCGCGAGACAGGGGGCGGATAATTCACCCCTCCACTTT.

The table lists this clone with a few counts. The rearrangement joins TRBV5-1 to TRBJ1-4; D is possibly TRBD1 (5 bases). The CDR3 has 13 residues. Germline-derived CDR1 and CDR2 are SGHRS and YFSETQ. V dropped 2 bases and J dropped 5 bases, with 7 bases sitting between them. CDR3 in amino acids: CASSLQENEKLFF. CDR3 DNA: TGCGCCAGCAGCTTACAGGAAAATGAAAAACTGTTTTTT.

CDR3 protein: CASSPNLGGLSHYEQYF. CDR3 nucleotides: TGTGCCAGCAGTCCGAATTTAGGGGGGCTTAGTCACTACGAGCAGTACTTC. The V call is TRBV28, the J call TRBJ2-7, with D perhaps TRBD1 or TRBD2 (6 bases each). Germline lookup yields CDR1 MDHEN and CDR2 SYDVKM. The CDR3 consists of 17 residues. Trimming removed 5 bases from V and 3 bases from J, with 23 bases in between. Drawing the rest from reference TRBV28 and TRBJ2-7, the complete variable domain is DVKVTQSSRYLVKRTGEKVFLECVQDMDHENMFWYRQDPGLGLRLIYFSYDVKMKEKGDIPEGYSVSREKKERFSLILESASTNQTSMYLCASSPNLGGLSHYEQYFGPGTRLTVT.

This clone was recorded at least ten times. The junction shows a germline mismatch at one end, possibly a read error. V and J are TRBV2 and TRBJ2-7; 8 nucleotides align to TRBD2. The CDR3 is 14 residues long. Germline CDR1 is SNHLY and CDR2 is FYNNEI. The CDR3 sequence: CASSEGTSIYQQYF. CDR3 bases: TGTGCCAGCAGTGAAGGGACTAGCATCTACCAGCAGTACTTC.

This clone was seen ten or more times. Written as DNA, the CDR3 is TGTGCCAGCAGGTGGGGCCAGAACACCATATATTTT. Its translation is CASRWGQNTIYF. The chain joins TRBV2 to TRBJ1-3, with D possibly TRBD1 on 5 matching bases. Germline V CDR1 and CDR2: SNHLY, FYNNEI. The ends were cut back, 6 bases at V and 7 bases at J, with 10 bases in the middle. The CDR3 consists of 12 residues.

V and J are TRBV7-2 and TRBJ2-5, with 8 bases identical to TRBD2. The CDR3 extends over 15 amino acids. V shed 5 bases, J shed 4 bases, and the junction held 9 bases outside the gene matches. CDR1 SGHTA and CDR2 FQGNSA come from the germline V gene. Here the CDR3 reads CTSSPRGGHTETQYF. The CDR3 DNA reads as TGTACCAGCAGCCCCCGGGGGGGACACACAGAGACCCAGTACTTC.

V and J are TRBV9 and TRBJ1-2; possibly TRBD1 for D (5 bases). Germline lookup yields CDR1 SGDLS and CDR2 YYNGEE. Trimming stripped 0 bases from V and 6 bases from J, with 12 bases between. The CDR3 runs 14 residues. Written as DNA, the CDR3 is TGTGCCAGCAGCGTAGGACAGAGGGGCGATGGCTACACCTTC. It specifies CASSVGQRGDGYTF.

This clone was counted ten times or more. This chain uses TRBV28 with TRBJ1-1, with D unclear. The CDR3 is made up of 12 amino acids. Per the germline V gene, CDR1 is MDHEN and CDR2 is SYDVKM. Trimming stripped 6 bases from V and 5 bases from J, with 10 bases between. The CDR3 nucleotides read TGTGCCAGCAGGCAGACGCGGACTGAAGCTTTCTTT. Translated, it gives CASRQTRTEAFF.

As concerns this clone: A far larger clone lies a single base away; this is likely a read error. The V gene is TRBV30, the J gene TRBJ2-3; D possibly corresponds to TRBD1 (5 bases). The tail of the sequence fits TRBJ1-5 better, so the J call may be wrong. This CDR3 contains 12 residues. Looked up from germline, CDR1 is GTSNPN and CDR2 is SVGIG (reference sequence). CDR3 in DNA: TGTGCCTGGGGGACTTACACAGATACGCAGCATTTT. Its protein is CAWGTYTDTQHF.

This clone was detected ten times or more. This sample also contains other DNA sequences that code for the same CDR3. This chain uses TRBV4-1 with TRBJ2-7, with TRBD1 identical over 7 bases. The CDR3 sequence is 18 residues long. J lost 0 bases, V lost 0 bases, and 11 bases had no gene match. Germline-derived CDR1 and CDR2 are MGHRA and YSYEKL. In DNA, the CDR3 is TGCGCCAGCAGCCAAGATACTTTTGAGGGGGCGGGCTCCTACGAGCAGTACTTC. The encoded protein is CASSQDTFEGAGSYEQYF.

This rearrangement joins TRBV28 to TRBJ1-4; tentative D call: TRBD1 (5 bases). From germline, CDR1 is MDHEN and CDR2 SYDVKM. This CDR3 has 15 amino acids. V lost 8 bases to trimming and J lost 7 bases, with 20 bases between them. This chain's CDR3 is CASFSPRASGEKLFF. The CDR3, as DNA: TGTGCCAGCTTCAGCCCCAGGGCTTCTGGTGAAAAACTGTTTTTT.

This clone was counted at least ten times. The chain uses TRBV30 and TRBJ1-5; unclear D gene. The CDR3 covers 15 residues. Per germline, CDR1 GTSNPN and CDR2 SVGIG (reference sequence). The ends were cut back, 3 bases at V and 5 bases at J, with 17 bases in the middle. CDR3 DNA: TGTGCCTGGAGCCGCAAGGGTCTGAGGGATCAGCCCCAGCATTTT. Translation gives CAWSRKGLRDQPQHF. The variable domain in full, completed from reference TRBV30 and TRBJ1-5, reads SQTIHQWPATLVQPVGSPLSLECTVEGTSNPNLYWYRQAAGRGLQLLFYSVGIGQISSEVPQNLSASRPQDRQFILSSKKLLLSDSGFYLCAWSRKGLRDQPQHFGDGTRLSIL.

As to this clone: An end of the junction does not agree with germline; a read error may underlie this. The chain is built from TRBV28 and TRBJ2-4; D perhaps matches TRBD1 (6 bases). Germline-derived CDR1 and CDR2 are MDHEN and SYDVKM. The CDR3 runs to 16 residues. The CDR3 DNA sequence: TGTGCCAGCAGCCCGGACAGACCCCTAGCCGAAAACATTCAGTACTTC. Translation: CASSPDRPLAENIQYF.

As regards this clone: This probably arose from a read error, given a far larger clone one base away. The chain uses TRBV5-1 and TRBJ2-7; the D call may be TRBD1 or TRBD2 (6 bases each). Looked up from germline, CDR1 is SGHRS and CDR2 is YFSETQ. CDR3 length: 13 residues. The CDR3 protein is CASNLGGRYEQYF. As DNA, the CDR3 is TGCGCCAGCAACTTGGGGGGCCGTTACGAGCAGTACTTC.

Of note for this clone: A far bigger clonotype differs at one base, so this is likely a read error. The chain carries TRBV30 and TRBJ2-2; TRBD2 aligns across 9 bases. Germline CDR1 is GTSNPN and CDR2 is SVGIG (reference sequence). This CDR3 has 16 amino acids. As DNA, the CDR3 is TGTGCCTGGAGCGAACCGGAGCGGGGGGCGACCGGGGAGCTGCTTTTT. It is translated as CAWSEPERGATGELLF.

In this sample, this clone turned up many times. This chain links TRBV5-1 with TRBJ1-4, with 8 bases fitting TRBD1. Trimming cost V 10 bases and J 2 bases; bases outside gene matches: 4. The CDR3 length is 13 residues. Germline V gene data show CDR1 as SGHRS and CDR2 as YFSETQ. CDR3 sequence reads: CAYDRGTNEKLFF. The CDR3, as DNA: TGCGCCTACGACAGGGGCACTAATGAAAAACTGTTTTTT.

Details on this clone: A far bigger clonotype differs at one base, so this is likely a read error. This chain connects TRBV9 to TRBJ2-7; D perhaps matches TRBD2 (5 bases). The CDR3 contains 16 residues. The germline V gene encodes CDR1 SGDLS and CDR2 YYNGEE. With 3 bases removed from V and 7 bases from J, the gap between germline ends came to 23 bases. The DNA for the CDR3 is TGTGCCAGCAGCGCAGGTCTGGCGGCCACTACGGGGGAGCAGTACTTC. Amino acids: CASSAGLAATTGEQYF.

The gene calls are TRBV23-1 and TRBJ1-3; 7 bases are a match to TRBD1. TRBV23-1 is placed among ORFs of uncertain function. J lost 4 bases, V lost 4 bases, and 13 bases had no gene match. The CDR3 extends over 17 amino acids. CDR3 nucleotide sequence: TGCGCCAGCAGTCTAGGGGCTAAGGGGGCATGGGGAAACACCATATATTTT. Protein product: CASSLGAKGAWGNTIYF.

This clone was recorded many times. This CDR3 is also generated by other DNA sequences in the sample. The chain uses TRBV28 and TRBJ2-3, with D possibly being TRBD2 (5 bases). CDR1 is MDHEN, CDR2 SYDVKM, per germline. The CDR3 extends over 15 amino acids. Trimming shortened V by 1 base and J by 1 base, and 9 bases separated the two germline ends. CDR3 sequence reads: CASSLSSGRTDTQYF. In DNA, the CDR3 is TGTGCCAGCAGTTTATCGAGCGGCCGCACAGATACGCAGTATTTT.

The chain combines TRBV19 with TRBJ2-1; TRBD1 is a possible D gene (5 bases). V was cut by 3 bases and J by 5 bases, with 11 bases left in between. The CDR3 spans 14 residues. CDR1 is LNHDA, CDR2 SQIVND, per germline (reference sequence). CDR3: CASSMSRAHNEQFF. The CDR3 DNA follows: TGTGCCAGTAGTATGAGCAGGGCGCACAATGAGCAGTTCTTC.

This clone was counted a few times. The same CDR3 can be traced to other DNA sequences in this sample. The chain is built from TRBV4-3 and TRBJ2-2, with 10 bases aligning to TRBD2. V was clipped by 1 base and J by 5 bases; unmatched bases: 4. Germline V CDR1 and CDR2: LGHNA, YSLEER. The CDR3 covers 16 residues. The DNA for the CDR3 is TGCGCCAGCAGCCAAGTCAGCGGGAGGGGAACCGGGGAGCTGTTTTTT. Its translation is CASSQVSGRGTGELFF.

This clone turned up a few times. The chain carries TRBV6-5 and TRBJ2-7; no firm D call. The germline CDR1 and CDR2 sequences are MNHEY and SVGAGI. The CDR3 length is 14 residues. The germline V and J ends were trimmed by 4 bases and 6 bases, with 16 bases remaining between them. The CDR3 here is CASSSPTSPGEQYF. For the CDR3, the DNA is TGTGCCAGCAGTTCCCCTACCTCCCCGGGCGAGCAGTACTTC.